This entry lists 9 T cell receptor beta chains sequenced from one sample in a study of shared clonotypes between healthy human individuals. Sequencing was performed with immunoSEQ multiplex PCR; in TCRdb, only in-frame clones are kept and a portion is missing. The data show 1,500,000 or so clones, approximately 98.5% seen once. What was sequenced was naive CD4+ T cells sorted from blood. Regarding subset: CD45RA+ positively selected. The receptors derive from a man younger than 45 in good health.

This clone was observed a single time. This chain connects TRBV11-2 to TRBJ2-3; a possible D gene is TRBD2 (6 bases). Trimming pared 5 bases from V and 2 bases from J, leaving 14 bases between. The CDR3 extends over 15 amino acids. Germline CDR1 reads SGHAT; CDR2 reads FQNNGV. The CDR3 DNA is TGTGCCAGCAGCCCGCGAGGAGGGTCCACAGATACGCAGTATTTT. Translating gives CASSPRGGSTDTQYF.

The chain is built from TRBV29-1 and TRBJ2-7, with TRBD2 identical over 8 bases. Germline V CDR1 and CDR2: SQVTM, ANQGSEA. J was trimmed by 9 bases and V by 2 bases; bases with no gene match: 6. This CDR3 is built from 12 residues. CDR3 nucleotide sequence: TGCAGCGTTGAAACGGGACTAGAAGCGCAGTACTTC. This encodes CSVETGLEAQYF.

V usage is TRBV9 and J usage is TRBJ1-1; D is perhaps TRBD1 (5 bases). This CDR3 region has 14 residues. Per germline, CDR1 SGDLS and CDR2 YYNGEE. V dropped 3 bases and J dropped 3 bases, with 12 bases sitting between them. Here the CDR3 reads CASSAGLRDTEAFF. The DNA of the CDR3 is TGTGCCAGCAGCGCGGGACTTAGGGACACTGAAGCTTTCTTT.

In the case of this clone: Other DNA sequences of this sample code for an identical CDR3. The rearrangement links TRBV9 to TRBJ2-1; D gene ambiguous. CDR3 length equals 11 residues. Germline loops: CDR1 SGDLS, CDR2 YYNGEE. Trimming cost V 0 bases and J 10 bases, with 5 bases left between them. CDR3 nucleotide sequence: TGTGCCAGCAGCGTAGGTGGAGAGCAGTTCTTC. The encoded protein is CASSVGGEQFF.

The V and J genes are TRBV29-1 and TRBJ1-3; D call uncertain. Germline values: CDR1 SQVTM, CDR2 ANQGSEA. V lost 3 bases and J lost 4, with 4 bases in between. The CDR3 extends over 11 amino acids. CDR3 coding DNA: TGCAGCGTTGATTTCGGAAACACCATATATTTT. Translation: CSVDFGNTIYF.

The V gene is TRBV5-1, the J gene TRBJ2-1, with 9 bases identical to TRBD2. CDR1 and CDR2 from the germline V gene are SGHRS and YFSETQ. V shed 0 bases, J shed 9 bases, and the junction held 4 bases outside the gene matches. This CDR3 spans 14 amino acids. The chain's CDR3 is CASSLGGRAVEQFF. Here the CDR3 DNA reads TGCGCCAGCAGCTTGGGCGGGAGGGCAGTTGAGCAGTTCTTC.

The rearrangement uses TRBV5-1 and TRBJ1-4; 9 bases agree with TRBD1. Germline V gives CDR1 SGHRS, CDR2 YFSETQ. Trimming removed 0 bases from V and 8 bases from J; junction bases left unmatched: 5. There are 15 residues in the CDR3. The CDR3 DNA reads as TGCGCCAGCAGCTTGGAAACAGGGGGCCAGGAAAAACTGTTTTTT. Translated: CASSLETGGQEKLFF.

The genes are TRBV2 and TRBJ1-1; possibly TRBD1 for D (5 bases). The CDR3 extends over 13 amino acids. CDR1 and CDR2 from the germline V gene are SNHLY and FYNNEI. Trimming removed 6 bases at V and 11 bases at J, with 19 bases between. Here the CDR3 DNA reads TGTGCCAGCAGAGAACGGTCAGGGCGCGGGGCTTTCTTT. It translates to CASRERSGRGAFF.

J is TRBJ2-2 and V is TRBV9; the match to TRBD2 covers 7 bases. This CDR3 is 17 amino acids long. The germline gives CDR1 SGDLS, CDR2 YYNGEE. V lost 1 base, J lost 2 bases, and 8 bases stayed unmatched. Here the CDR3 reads CASSVTGGYYNTGELFF. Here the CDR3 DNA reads TGTGCCAGCAGCGTAACGGGAGGCTACTATAACACCGGGGAGCTGTTTTTT.